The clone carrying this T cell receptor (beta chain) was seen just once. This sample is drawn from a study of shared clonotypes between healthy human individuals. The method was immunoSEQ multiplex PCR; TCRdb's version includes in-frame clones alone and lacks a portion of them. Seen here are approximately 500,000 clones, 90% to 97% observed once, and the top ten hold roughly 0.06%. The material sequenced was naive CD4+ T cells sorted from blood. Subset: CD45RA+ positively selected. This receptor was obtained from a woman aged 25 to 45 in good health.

The CDR3 reads CASSIDRPGGRAGADTQYF. The CDR3 bases are TGTGCCAGTAGTATCGACAGGCCGGGCGGGAGGGCTGGCGCAGATACGCAGTATTTT. The chain combines TRBV19 with TRBJ2-3; 9 bases fit TRBD2. With V trimmed by 3 bases and J by 4 bases, 17 bases remained unmatched. CDR1 and CDR2 from the germline V gene are LNHDA and SQIVND (reference sequence). The CDR3 is made up of 19 amino acids.